These 14 T cell receptor beta chains were sequenced from one sample in a study of OX40 agonist ivuxolimab in advanced cancers. Sequencing used immunoSEQ multiplex PCR; TCRdb keeps in-frame clones, though not all of them. The data contain tens of thousands of clones, approximately 89% of them seen just once; the ten biggest clones take up 12%. The source was CD4+ or CD8+ T cells sorted from blood, collected in a trial of the OX40 agonist ivuxolimab. Source of these receptors: an adult with an advanced solid tumor such as melanoma, head and neck, liver or kidney cancer.

The chain joins TRBV28 to TRBJ2-7; D possibly uses TRBD1 or TRBD2 (6 bases each). This CDR3 has 14 residues. Per the germline V gene, CDR1 is MDHEN and CDR2 is SYDVKM. The ends were cut back, 4 bases at V and 7 bases at J, with 17 bases in the middle. The CDR3 DNA reads TGTGCCAGCAGTTGGTTGACGGGGGCCGGGGAGCAGTACTTC. It encodes CASSWLTGAGEQYF. Full variable domain (missing parts from reference TRBV28 and TRBJ2-7): DVKVTQSSRYLVKRTGEKVFLECVQDMDHENMFWYRQDPGLGLRLIYFSYDVKMKEKGDIPEGYSVSREKKERFSLILESASTNQTSMYLCASSWLTGAGEQYFGPGTRLTVT.

The CDR3 sequence is CASSFEASGETQYF. CDR3 nucleotides: TGTGCCAGCAGCTTCGAAGCCTCGGGAGAGACCCAGTACTTC. The J gene is TRBJ2-5, the V gene TRBV9; D remains ambiguous. Looked up from germline, CDR1 is SGDLS and CDR2 is YYNGEE. Between the trimmed V and J ends, which lost 4 bases and 4 bases, there was a span of 14 bases. This CDR3 has 14 amino acids.

The chain joins TRBV10-2 to TRBJ1-1; TRBD1 might be the D (6 bases). There are 12 residues in the CDR3. The V gene's germline CDR1 is WSHSY and CDR2 SAAADI. V lost 3 bases, J lost 5 bases, and 7 bases lay in between. Here the CDR3 DNA reads TGCGCCAGCAGTGAAGACAGGACTGAAGCTTTCTTT. Its translation: CASSEDRTEAFF.

The CDR3 coding sequence is TGTGCCAGCAGCCAAGATTGGGGGGGATTGCACTATGGCTACACCTTC. Translated, it gives CASSQDWGGLHYGYTF. The chain couples TRBV14 to TRBJ1-2; a possible D gene is TRBD1 (5 bases). Trimming stripped 0 bases from V and 3 bases from J, with 14 bases between. From germline, CDR1 is SGHDN and CDR2 FVKESK. This CDR3 is built from 16 residues.

The chain employs TRBV27 and TRBJ1-4, with a possible D match to TRBD1 (5 bases). The germline V gene has CDR1 MNHEY and CDR2 SMNVEV (reference sequence). The CDR3 is made up of 14 amino acids. V gave up 5 bases and J gave up 4 bases, with 11 bases separating them. CDR3 sequence (DNA): TGTGCCAGCAGTACCACAGGATATAATGAAAAACTGTTTTTT. Protein: CASSTTGYNEKLFF.

This rearrangement joins TRBV2 to TRBJ2-5, with D perhaps TRBD1 (6 bases). V gave up 8 bases and J gave up 2 bases, with 9 bases separating them. There are 12 residues in the CDR3. Germline assignment: CDR1 SNHLY and CDR2 FYNNEI. For the CDR3, the DNA is TGTGCCAGCTCCGGACAGCAAGAGACCCAGTACTTC. It specifies CASSGQQETQYF.

The V gene is TRBV9, the J gene TRBJ2-3; D tentatively reads TRBD1 or TRBD2 (6 bases each). Germline CDR1 reads SGDLS; CDR2 reads YYNGEE. This CDR3 contains 15 residues. The V gene lost 4 bases and the J gene lost 3 bases, with 15 bases spanning the gap. This CDR3 is CASSLDGGGTDTQYF. In DNA form, the CDR3 reads TGTGCCAGCAGCCTGGACGGAGGGGGTACAGATACGCAGTATTTT.

This clone was detected only a few times. The chain is built from TRBV2 and TRBJ2-1, with a weak D call TRBD2 (5 bases). V was trimmed by 4 bases and J by 8 bases, leaving 15 bases between them. This CDR3 is built from 14 residues. Germline V gene data show CDR1 as SNHLY and CDR2 as FYNNEI. CDR3 region: CASSVALAAHEQFF. The DNA of the CDR3 is TGTGCCAGCAGTGTAGCCCTAGCCGCCCATGAGCAGTTCTTC.

V gene TRBV27 combines with J gene TRBJ2-1; TRBD2 might be the D (7 bases). Trimming removed 2 bases from V and 7 bases from J, with 15 bases in between. This CDR3 spans 15 amino acids. Germline V gene data show CDR1 as MNHEY and CDR2 as SMNVEV (reference sequence). CDR3 region: CASSLPGGRVNEQFF. DNA of the CDR3: TGTGCCAGCAGTTTACCCGGGGGGCGGGTGAATGAGCAGTTCTTC.

The chain couples TRBV5-1 to TRBJ1-2; D uncertain. This CDR3 has 14 amino acids. The germline V gene has CDR1 SGHRS and CDR2 YFSETQ. Trimming left V 4 bases short and J 2 bases short, with 12 bases between. The CDR3 coding sequence is TGCGCCAGCAGCCTAAGGCCGGGAAACTATGGCTACACCTTC. The encoded protein is CASSLRPGNYGYTF.

This clone was seen once. The chain has TRBV19 and TRBJ2-1; 13 positions match TRBD2. This CDR3 region has 15 residues. Trimming removed 7 bases from V and 7 bases from J; junction bases left unmatched: 7. Germline V gives CDR1 LNHDA, CDR2 SQIVND (reference sequence). CDR3 nucleotide sequence: TGTGCCAGTACTCAGACTAGCGGGGGGTTGAATGAGCAGTTCTTC. As protein: CASTQTSGGLNEQFF.

The rearrangement links TRBV14 to TRBJ2-7; the match to TRBD2 covers 16 bases. CDR1 and CDR2 from the germline V gene are SGHDN and FVKESK. The CDR3 contains 18 residues. The ends lost 3 bases at V and 4 bases at J; junction bases unmatched: 9. CDR3 coding DNA: TGTGCCAGCAGCCACGCGGGACTAGCGGGAGGGAGCCCGTACGAGCAGTACTTC. Protein sequence: CASSHAGLAGGSPYEQYF.

The chain links TRBV27 to TRBJ2-3; 15 nucleotides line up with TRBD2. Germline-derived CDR1 and CDR2 are MNHEY and SMNVEV (reference sequence). The CDR3 length is 17 residues. V gave up 4 bases and J gave up 3 bases; unmatched junction bases: 5. Written as DNA, the CDR3 is TGTGCCAGCAGTTCGCCCGGACTAGCGGGAGGGACAGATACGCAGTATTTT. It specifies CASSSPGLAGGTDTQYF.

V and J are TRBV27 and TRBJ2-5; 10 nucleotides match TRBD1. The J call is doubtful: the DNA matches TRBJ2-7 better. The CDR3 length is 16 residues. The germline V gene has CDR1 MNHEY and CDR2 SMNVEV (reference sequence). Written as DNA, the CDR3 is TGTGCCAGCAGCACTTCTTGGGACAGGGGATCCTACGAGCAGTACTTC. Amino acid sequence: CASSTSWDRGSYEQYF.